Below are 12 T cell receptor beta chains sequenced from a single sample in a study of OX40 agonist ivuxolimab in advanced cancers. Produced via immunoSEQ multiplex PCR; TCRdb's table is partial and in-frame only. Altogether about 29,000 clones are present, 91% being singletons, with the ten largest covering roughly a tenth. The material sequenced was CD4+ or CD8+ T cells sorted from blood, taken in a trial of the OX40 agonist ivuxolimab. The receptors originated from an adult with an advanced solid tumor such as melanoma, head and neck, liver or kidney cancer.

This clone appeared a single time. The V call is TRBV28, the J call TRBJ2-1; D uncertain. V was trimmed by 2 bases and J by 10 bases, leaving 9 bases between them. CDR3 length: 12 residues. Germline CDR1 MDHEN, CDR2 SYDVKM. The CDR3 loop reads CASSLLDREQFF. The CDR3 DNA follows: TGTGCCAGCAGTTTACTCGATCGGGAGCAGTTCTTC.

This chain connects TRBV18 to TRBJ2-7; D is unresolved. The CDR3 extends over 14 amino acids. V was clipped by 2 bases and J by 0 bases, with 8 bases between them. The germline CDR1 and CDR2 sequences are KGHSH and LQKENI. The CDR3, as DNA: TGTGCCAGCTCACCAGAAGGGTTCTCCTACGAGCAGTACTTC. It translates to CASSPEGFSYEQYF.

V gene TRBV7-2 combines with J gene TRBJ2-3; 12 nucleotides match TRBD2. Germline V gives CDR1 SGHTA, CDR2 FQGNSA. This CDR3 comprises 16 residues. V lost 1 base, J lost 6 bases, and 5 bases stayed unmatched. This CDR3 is CASSLVRLAGADTQYF. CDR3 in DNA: TGTGCCAGCAGCTTAGTAAGACTAGCGGGAGCGGATACGCAGTATTTT.

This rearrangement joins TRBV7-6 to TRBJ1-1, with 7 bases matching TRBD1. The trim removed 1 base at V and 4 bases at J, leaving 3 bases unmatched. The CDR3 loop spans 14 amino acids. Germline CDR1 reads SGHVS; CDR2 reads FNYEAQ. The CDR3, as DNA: TGTGCCAGCAGCTTAGATACAGGGGCCACTGAAGCTTTCTTT. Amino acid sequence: CASSLDTGATEAFF.

In DNA form, the CDR3 reads TGTGCCAGTGCATTCGGACCCTCCTACGAGCAGTACTTC. Amino acids: CASAFGPSYEQYF. The chain carries TRBV19 and TRBJ2-7; D call uncertain. The CDR3 extends over 13 amino acids. Per the germline V gene, CDR1 is LNHDA and CDR2 is SQIVND (reference sequence). With 8 bases removed from V and 0 bases from J, the gap between germline ends came to 11 bases.

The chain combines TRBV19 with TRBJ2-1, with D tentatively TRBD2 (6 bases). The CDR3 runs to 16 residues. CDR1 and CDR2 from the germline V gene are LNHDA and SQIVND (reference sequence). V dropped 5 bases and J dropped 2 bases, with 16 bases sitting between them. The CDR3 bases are TGTGCCAGTAGTCGCAGGACCGGGGGTACCTACAATGAGCAGTTCTTC. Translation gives CASSRRTGGTYNEQFF.

CDR3 in DNA: TGCGCCAGCAGCTTGGGGCCCACCTACGAGCAGTACTTC. Translated: CASSLGPTYEQYF. The chain has TRBV5-1 and TRBJ2-7; D gene uncertain. The CDR3 is 13 amino acids. Germline-derived CDR1 and CDR2 are SGHRS and YFSETQ. V was pared by 0 bases and J by 2 bases, with 6 bases between.

CDR3 in amino acids: CSVKGAGETQYF. CDR3 nucleotides: TGCAGCGTTAAAGGGGCGGGAGAGACCCAGTACTTC. The chain is built from TRBV29-1 and TRBJ2-5; either TRBD1 or TRBD2 may fit D (5 bases each). The germline V gene has CDR1 SQVTM and CDR2 ANQGSEA. The V gene lost 5 bases and the J gene lost 4 bases, with 11 bases spanning the gap. The CDR3 has 12 amino acids.

The CDR3 sequence is CASSSTRTGREQYF. Here the CDR3 DNA reads TGCGCCAGCAGCTCAACCCGGACAGGCCGGGAGCAGTACTTC. This chain links TRBV5-1 with TRBJ2-7, with TRBD1 matching over 7 bases. Germline CDR1 SGHRS, CDR2 YFSETQ. The J segment lost 7 bases and the V segment lost 3 bases, leaving 10 bases of the junction unmatched. The CDR3 sequence is 14 residues long.

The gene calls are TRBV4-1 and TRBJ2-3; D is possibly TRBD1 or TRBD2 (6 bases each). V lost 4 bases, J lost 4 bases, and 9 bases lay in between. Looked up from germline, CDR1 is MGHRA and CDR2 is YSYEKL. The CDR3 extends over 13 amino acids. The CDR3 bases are TGCGCCAGCAGCCCGGGGGCTTCAGATACGCAGTATTTT. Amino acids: CASSPGASDTQYF.

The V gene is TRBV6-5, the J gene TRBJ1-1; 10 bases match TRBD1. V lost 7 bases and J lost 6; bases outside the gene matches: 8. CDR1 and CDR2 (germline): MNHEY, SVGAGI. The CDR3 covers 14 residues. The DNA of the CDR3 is TGTGCCAGCATCTCCGGGACAGGGGACGCTGAAGCTTTCTTT. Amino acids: CASISGTGDAEAFF.

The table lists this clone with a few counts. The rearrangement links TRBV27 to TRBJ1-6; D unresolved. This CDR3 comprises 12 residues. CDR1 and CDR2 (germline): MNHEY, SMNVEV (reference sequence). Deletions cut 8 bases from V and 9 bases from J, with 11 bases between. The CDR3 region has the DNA TGTGCCAGCTCCTTTGAGGGTTCACCCCTCCACTTT. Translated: CASSFEGSPLHF.